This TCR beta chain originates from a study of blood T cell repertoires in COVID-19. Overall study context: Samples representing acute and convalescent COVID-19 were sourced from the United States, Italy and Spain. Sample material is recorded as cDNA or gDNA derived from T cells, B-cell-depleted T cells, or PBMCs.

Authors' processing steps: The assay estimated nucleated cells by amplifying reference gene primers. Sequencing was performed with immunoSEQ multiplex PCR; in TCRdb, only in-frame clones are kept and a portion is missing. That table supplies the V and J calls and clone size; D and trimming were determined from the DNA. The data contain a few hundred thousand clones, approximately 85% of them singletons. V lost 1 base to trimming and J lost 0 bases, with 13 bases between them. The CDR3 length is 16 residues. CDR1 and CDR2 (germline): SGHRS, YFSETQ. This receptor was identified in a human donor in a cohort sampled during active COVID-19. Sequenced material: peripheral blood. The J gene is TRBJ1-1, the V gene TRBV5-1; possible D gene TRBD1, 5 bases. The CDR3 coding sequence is TGCGCCAGCAGCTTGCCTCTGCGGGGCTTGAACACTGAAGCTTTCTTT. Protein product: CASSLPLRGLNTEAFF. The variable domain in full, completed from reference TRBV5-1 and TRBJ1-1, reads KAGVTQTPRYLIKTRGQQVTLSCSPISGHRSVSWYQQTPGQGLQFLFEYFSETQRNKGNFPGRFSGRQFSNSRSEMNVSTLELGDSALYLCASSLPLRGLNTEAFFGQGTRLTVV.